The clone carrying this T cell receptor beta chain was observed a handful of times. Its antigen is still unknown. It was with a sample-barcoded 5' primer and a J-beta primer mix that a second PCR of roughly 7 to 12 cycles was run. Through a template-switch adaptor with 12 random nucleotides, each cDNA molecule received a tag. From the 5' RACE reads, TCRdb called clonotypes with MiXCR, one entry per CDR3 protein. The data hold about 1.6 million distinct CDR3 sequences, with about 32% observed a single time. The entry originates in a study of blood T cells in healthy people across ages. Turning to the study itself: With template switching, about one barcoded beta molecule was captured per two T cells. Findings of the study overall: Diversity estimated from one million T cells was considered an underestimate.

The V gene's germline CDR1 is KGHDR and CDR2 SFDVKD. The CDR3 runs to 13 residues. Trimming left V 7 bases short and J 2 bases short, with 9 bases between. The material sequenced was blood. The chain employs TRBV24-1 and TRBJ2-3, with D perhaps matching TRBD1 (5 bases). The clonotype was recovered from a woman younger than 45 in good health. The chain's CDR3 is CATRAGYTDTQYF. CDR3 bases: TGTGCCACCAGGGCAGGGTACACAGATACGCAGTATTTT.